The 20 T cell receptor beta chains reported below all come from one sample, sequenced in a study of blood T cell repertoires in COVID-19. Measured with immunoSEQ multiplex PCR; TCRdb has only the in-frame clones, and not every one. The sample has around 220,000 clones; about 91% are singletons. The source material was peripheral blood. The source of these receptors is a young man with active or convalescent COVID-19.

The chain is built from TRBV7-2 and TRBJ2-1; 10 nucleotides match TRBD2. CDR1 SGHTA and CDR2 FQGNSA come from the germline V gene. This CDR3 is 15 amino acids long. The V gene end was trimmed by 5 bases and the J gene end by 15 bases; junction bases not matched to a gene: 16. For the CDR3, the DNA is TGTGCCAGCAGCCCTTCGGCCTCTAGCGGGAGTTCTCCGTTCTTC. Translating gives CASSPSASSGSSPFF.

This chain links TRBV5-1 with TRBJ1-4, with D unresolved. The CDR3 consists of 14 residues. The germline V and J ends were trimmed by 2 bases and 1 base, with 6 bases remaining between them. Germline values: CDR1 SGHRS, CDR2 YFSETQ. CDR3 region: CASSFGETNEKLFF. For the CDR3, the DNA is TGCGCCAGCAGCTTCGGAGAAACTAATGAAAAACTGTTTTTT.

The CDR3 coding sequence is TGTGCCAGCAGGCTCACGGGGTCCTACAATGAGCAGTTCTTC. It encodes CASRLTGSYNEQFF. The chain links TRBV28 to TRBJ2-1, with D perhaps matching TRBD2 (5 bases). Germline V CDR1 and CDR2: MDHEN, SYDVKM. CDR3 length: 14 amino acids. The V end lost 6 bases, the J end lost 1 base, and 10 bases lay between the germline ends.

The chain links TRBV3-1 (or the pseudogene TRBV3-2) to TRBJ1-2; 7 bases map to TRBD1. J gave up 5 bases and V 7 bases, and 1 base lay outside the gene matches. Germline V gene sequence: CDR1 LGHDT, CDR2 YNNKEL (reference sequence). The CDR3 has 11 residues. This chain's CDR3 is CASTQGYGYTF. The CDR3 nucleotides read TGTGCCAGCACACAGGGGTATGGCTACACCTTC.

The CDR3 coding sequence is TGTGCCAGCACCCCAGGGGGCCTCTATGGCTACACCTTC. It encodes CASTPGGLYGYTF. This sequence joins TRBV28 and TRBJ1-2, with 8 bases that match TRBD1. Looked up from germline, CDR1 is MDHEN and CDR2 is SYDVKM. The CDR3 totals 13 residues. With V trimmed by 7 bases and J by 4 bases, 5 bases remained unmatched.

The chain couples TRBV4-2 to TRBJ2-7; D perhaps matches TRBD1 (5 bases). With 1 base removed from V and 0 bases from J, the gap between germline ends came to 10 bases. The CDR3 loop spans 15 amino acids. Germline V gene lookup returns CDR1 LGHNA and CDR2 YNFKEQ. The chain's CDR3 is CASSQGGVPSYEQYF. The DNA of the CDR3 is TGTGCCAGCAGCCAAGGGGGCGTCCCCTCCTACGAGCAGTACTTC.

J is TRBJ2-7 and V is TRBV28; maybe TRBD1 (5 bases). V shed 7 bases and J shed 5 bases, with 18 bases lying between them. CDR1 is MDHEN, CDR2 SYDVKM, per germline. CDR3 length: 14 amino acids. CDR3 nucleotide sequence: TGTGCCAGCATTCAAGGGGCAAACCCCAACGAGCAGTACTTC. It encodes CASIQGANPNEQYF.

The rearrangement uses TRBV28 and TRBJ1-2; D is perhaps TRBD1 (6 bases). CDR1 is MDHEN, CDR2 SYDVKM, per germline. V lost 7 bases and J 4 bases, leaving 16 bases between the germline ends. The CDR3 extends over 14 amino acids. The CDR3, as DNA: TGTGCCAGCAATCAGGGGATGACGGCCTATGGCTACACCTTC. Protein product: CASNQGMTAYGYTF.

The J gene is TRBJ1-6, the V gene TRBV5-4, with D perhaps matching TRBD1 (6 bases). CDR3 length: 16 amino acids. The germline gives CDR1 SGHNT, CDR2 YYREEE (reference sequence). The V end was cut by 3 bases, the J end by 6 bases, with 16 bases between. CDR3 protein: CASSSGRQASNSPLHF. CDR3 coding DNA: TGTGCCAGCAGCTCGGGACGACAGGCCTCTAATTCACCCCTCCACTTT.

The V and J genes are TRBV19 and TRBJ2-6; D is possibly TRBD1 (6 bases). The CDR3 totals 19 residues. The germline V gene encodes CDR1 LNHDA and CDR2 SQIVND (reference sequence). V lost 0 bases and J 4 bases, leaving 19 bases between the germline ends. The CDR3 coding sequence is TGTGCCAGTAGTATAGATCGCGCCCAGGGGCCCTCCGGGGCCAACGTCCTGACTTTC. It encodes CASSIDRAQGPSGANVLTF.

The rearrangement joins TRBV28 to TRBJ1-1; 7 bases align to TRBD1. Germline V gene lookup returns CDR1 MDHEN and CDR2 SYDVKM. The CDR3 covers 14 residues. V gave up 5 bases and J gave up 11 bases; unmatched junction bases: 14. CDR3 nucleotides: TGTGCCAGCAGTACCCAGGGGACAGCGGGTAGGGCTTTCTTT. Its translation is CASSTQGTAGRAFF. Variable domain in full (rest from reference TRBV28 and TRBJ1-1): DVKVTQSSRYLVKRTGEKVFLECVQDMDHENMFWYRQDPGLGLRLIYFSYDVKMKEKGDIPEGYSVSREKKERFSLILESASTNQTSMYLCASSTQGTAGRAFFGQGTRLTVV.

DNA of the CDR3: TGTGCCTGGAGTGTACTAGTCGGGCCCTACGAGCAGTACTTC. Residues: CAWSVLVGPYEQYF. The genes are TRBV30 and TRBJ2-7; D is perhaps TRBD2 (5 bases). There are 14 residues in the CDR3. V gave up 0 bases and J gave up 2 bases, with 11 bases separating them. Germline assignment: CDR1 GTSNPN and CDR2 SVGIG (reference sequence). Filled out from reference TRBV30 and TRBJ2-7, the complete variable domain reads SQTIHQWPATLVQPVGSPLSLECTVEGTSNPNLYWYRQAAGRGLQLLFYSVGIGQISSEVPQNLSASRPQDRQFILSSKKLLLSDSGFYLCAWSVLVGPYEQYFGPGTRLTVT.

This clone was recorded only once. The V call is TRBV7-9, the J call TRBJ2-3, with 13 bases that match TRBD2. Germline loops: CDR1 SEHNR, CDR2 FQNEAQ (reference sequence). The CDR3 extends over 18 amino acids. V shed 3 bases and J 0 bases; nucleotides not matched to a gene: 6. The CDR3 is CASSFGTSGALSTDTQYF. The CDR3 DNA follows: TGTGCCAGCAGCTTCGGGACTAGCGGGGCTTTAAGCACAGATACGCAGTATTTT.

The chain couples TRBV2 to TRBJ2-1; 8 bases are a match to TRBD2. Germline CDR1 and CDR2: SNHLY and FYNNEI. The trim removed 7 bases at V and 2 bases at J, leaving 4 bases unmatched. The CDR3 runs 14 residues. The chain's CDR3 is CASMGGRTYNEQFF. The CDR3 region has the DNA TGTGCCAGCATGGGCGGGAGGACCTACAATGAGCAGTTCTTC. Full variable domain (missing parts from reference TRBV2 and TRBJ2-1): EPEVTQTPSHQVTQMGQEVILRCVPISNHLYFYWYRQILGQKVEFLVSFYNNEISEKSEIFDDQFSVERPDGSNFTLKIRSTKLEDSAMYFCASMGGRTYNEQFFGPGTRLTVL.

The chain carries TRBV6-1 and TRBJ1-2, with D perhaps matching TRBD1 (6 bases). CDR1 and CDR2 (germline): MNHNS, SASEGT. Trimming took off 8 bases at V and 0 bases at J, with 7 bases between the two ends. The CDR3 contains 12 residues. Written as DNA, the CDR3 is TGTGCCAGCCGGACAGCTAACTATGGCTACACCTTC. It encodes CASRTANYGYTF.

The chain links TRBV5-4 to TRBJ1-2; D call uncertain. This CDR3 spans 13 amino acids. V lost 0 bases to trimming and J lost 1 base, with 4 bases between them. Germline CDR1 and CDR2: SGHNT and YYREEE (reference sequence). The CDR3 nucleotides are TGTGCCAGCAGCTTGGACGGTAACTATGGCTACACCTTC. Translating gives CASSLDGNYGYTF.

V usage is TRBV3-1 (or the pseudogene TRBV3-2) and J usage is TRBJ2-2; D gene unclear. The CDR3 is 12 amino acids. Trimming pared 4 bases from V and 2 bases from J, leaving 2 bases between. Germline loops: CDR1 LGHDT, CDR2 YNNKEL (reference sequence). The DNA of the CDR3 is TGTGCCAGCAGCCTAAACACCGGGGAGCTGTTTTTT. Translation gives CASSLNTGELFF.

The chain combines TRBV27 with TRBJ2-1, with 10 bases that match TRBD1. Germline lookup yields CDR1 MNHEY and CDR2 SMNVEV (reference sequence). Losses at the gene ends were 2 bases for V and 8 bases for J; bases not matched to a gene: 6. The CDR3 sequence is 15 residues long. CDR3 bases: TGTGCCAGCAGTTTAACCGGGACAGGGGACCATGAGCAGTTCTTC. The encoded protein is CASSLTGTGDHEQFF.

This rearrangement joins TRBV6-6 to TRBJ2-3, with 7 bases matching TRBD1. Germline values: CDR1 MNHNY, CDR2 SVGAGI (reference sequence). This CDR3 contains 15 residues. With V trimmed by 6 bases and J by 1 base, 7 bases remained unmatched. This CDR3 is CASRLRDRGTDTQYF. CDR3 coding DNA: TGTGCCAGCAGACTCCGGGACAGAGGCACAGATACGCAGTATTTT.

This sequence joins TRBV11-2 and TRBJ1-2, with D hard to call. Trimming cost V 3 bases and J 4 bases, with 9 bases left between them. This CDR3 comprises 13 residues. Germline CDR1 reads SGHAT; CDR2 reads FQNNGV. The CDR3 loop reads CASSFQAFYGYTF. The CDR3 DNA is TGTGCCAGCAGCTTTCAGGCTTTCTATGGCTACACCTTC.